This TCR beta chain was identified during a study of T cell responses to AZD1222 COVID-19 vaccine. Profiling relied on immunoSEQ multiplex PCR, and the TCRdb table lists in-frame clones only, not all of them. Altogether approximately 120,000 clones are present, roughly 90% being singletons, with the ten largest covering 1.1%. The CDR3 totals 16 residues. Trimming removed 8 bases from V and 8 bases from J, with 25 bases in between. Per germline, CDR1 MNHEY and CDR2 SMNVEV (reference sequence). Sequenced material: peripheral blood, taken on day 0 of AZD1222 vaccination. The origin of this receptor is an adult in good health. The rearrangement uses TRBV27 and TRBJ2-1; TRBD1 is a possible D gene (6 bases). CDR3 DNA: TGTGCCAGCGGGAACCTCTGGGGGCTAGCTTCACATGAGCAGTTCTTC. As protein: CASGNLWGLASHEQFF.